The rows below give T cell receptor beta chains drawn from one sample of a study of cytomegalovirus exposure and HLA in healthy donors. Libraries were prepared by immunoSEQ multiplex PCR; TCRdb keeps only in-frame clonotypes and omits some of them. The sample has about 150,000 clones; approximately 84% are singletons. The sequenced sample was PBMCs. The receptors originated from a girl aged 5 to 17 in good health and CMV-seropositive. Each CDR3 is given with its conserved first and last residue. A D gene is named only where the DNA matches it firmly. For some rows the clone size is stated as once, few or many, or as a class when expanded; others skip it.

- | TRBD2 | TRBJ2-7 | TRBV13 | CASSTPTSGGAKGQYF | TGTGCCAGCAGCACCCCCACTAGCGGGGGGGCCAAGGGGCAGTACTTC
- | TRBD1 | TRBJ1-2 | TRBV29-1 | CSVDIRGQEEGYTF | TGCAGCGTTGATATACGGGGACAGGAGGAGGGCTACACCTTC
- | - | TRBJ1-1 | TRBV5-4 | CASSLQGRGNTEAFF | TGTGCCAGCAGCCTTCAGGGAAGGGGTAACACTGAAGCTTTCTTT
once | - | TRBJ1-1 | TRBV11-3 | CASSLEGSRGQQNTEAFF | TGTGCCAGCAGCTTAGAAGGGAGCCGCGGACAGCAGAACACTGAAGCTTTCTTT
- | TRBD1 | TRBJ1-2 | TRBV7-9 | CASSSTGGAHGYTF | TGTGCCAGCAGCTCCACAGGGGGAGCACATGGCTACACCTTC
- | - | TRBJ2-5 | TRBV18 | CASSPIPSEPQETQYF | TGTGCCAGCTCACCAATTCCGAGTGAGCCCCAAGAGACCCAGTACTTC
- | - | TRBJ1-1 | TRBV18 | CASSPQQGEAFF | TGTGCCAGCTCACCACAACAGGGTGAAGCTTTCTTT
- | - | TRBJ1-5 | TRBV6-5 | CASSRQSNQPQHF | TGTGCCAGCAGCAGACAGAGCAATCAGCCCCAGCATTTT
- | TRBD1 | TRBJ1-1 | TRBV2 | CARDGDRDWYGTEAFF | TGTGCCCGAGACGGGGACAGGGACTGGTATGGCACTGAAGCTTTCTTT
- | - | TRBJ1-1 | TRBV10-2 | CASSPGSGAFF | TGCGCCAGCAGCCCGGGATCAGGAGCTTTCTTT
- | - | TRBJ2-3 | TRBV5-1 | CASRSDSASTDTQYF | TGCGCCAGCAGGTCGGACTCCGCTAGCACAGATACGCAGTATTTT
- | - | TRBJ1-1 | TRBV5-1 | CASSPSGAEAFF | TGCGCCAGCAGCCCCAGCGGCGCTGAAGCTTTCTTT
once | - | TRBJ2-1 | TRBV27 | CASSFDGSGYNEQFF | TGTGCCAGCAGTTTTGATGGGTCAGGGTACAATGAGCAGTTCTTC
once | - | TRBJ2-7 | TRBV25-1 | CAAARGSTRSYEQYF | TGTGCCGCGGCCCGAGGGTCCACCCGCTCCTACGAGCAGTACTTC
- | TRBD1 | TRBJ2-7 | TRBV6-5 | CASSYTGAAYEQYF | TGTGCCAGCAGTTATACAGGGGCCGCCTACGAGCAGTACTTC
- | - | TRBJ2-7 | TRBV2 | CASSSRGEQYF | TGTGCCAGCAGCTCTAGGGGCGAGCAGTACTTC
few | TRBD1 | TRBJ1-2 | TRBV5-4 | CASSLGQGDGYTF | TGTGCCAGCAGCTTGGGACAGGGGGATGGCTACACCTTC
- | - | TRBJ1-1 | TRBV2 | CASLNRDTEAFF | TGTGCCAGTCTAAACAGGGACACTGAAGCTTTCTTT
- | TRBD1 | TRBJ1-1 | TRBV30 | CARLDREFTEAFF | TGTGCCCGATTAGACAGGGAGTTCACTGAAGCTTTCTTT
- | - | TRBJ1-1 | TRBV4-1 | CASSQEIGGDTEAFF | TGCGCCAGCAGCCAAGAAATCGGGGGGGACACTGAAGCTTTCTTT
- | - | TRBJ1-4 | TRBV9 | CASSVDREEKLFF | TGTGCCAGCAGCGTGGACCGGGAAGAAAAACTGTTTTTT
- | - | TRBJ1-2 | TRBV30 | CAWSSDFRDGYTF | TGTGCCTGGAGTTCGGACTTTAGGGATGGCTACACCTTC
- | - | TRBJ2-1 | TRBV2 | CASTLYVVSSGANEQFF | TGTGCCAGCACTTTGTACGTTGTGTCAAGTGGGGCGAATGAGCAGTTCTTC
- | - | TRBJ2-3 | TRBV13 | CASSLDFRGHITDTQYF | TGTGCCAGCAGCTTAGATTTTCGTGGACACATCACAGATACGCAGTATTTT
- | TRBD2 | TRBJ2-5 | TRBV9 | CASSVAGGRGGRETQYF | TGTGCCAGCAGCGTAGCGGGCGGGAGGGGAGGGAGAGAGACCCAGTACTTC
- | TRBD1 | TRBJ2-5 | TRBV15 | CATSRGGTGEKTQYF | TGTGCCACCAGCAGAGGAGGGACAGGGGAAAAGACCCAGTACTTC
- | TRBD1 | TRBJ1-2 | TRBV11-2 | CVPRDRAYGYTF | TGTGTCCCCCGGGACAGGGCCTATGGCTACACCTTC
once | - | TRBJ2-5 | TRBV6-6 | CASSRLRTPQETQYF | TGTGCCAGCAGTCGACTGCGAACCCCTCAAGAGACCCAGTACTTC
- | - | TRBJ1-1 | TRBV2 | CASSDGGGHTEAFF | TGTGCCAGCAGTGATGGGGGGGGTCACACTGAAGCTTTCTTT
- | - | TRBJ1-1 | TRBV11-3 | CAGGKTGNTEAFF | TGTGCCGGGGGCAAAACAGGGAACACTGAAGCTTTCTTT
- | - | TRBJ1-5 | TRBV6-6 | CASRELGGNQPQHF | TGTGCCAGCAGGGAATTAGGAGGCAATCAGCCCCAGCATTTT
few | - | TRBJ1-2 | TRBV9 | CASSVQGYYGYTF | TGTGCCAGCAGCGTACAGGGCTACTATGGCTACACCTTC
- | - | TRBJ1-2 | TRBV19 | CATTRRGDHGYTF | TGTGCCACTACACGGAGGGGAGATCATGGCTACACCTTC
few | TRBD2 | TRBJ2-5 | TRBV4-2 | CASSLTRLAGGQETQYF | TGTGCCAGCAGCCTCACCCGACTAGCGGGGGGGCAGGAGACCCAGTACTTC
- | - | TRBJ2-7 | TRBV5-1 | CASSGDGFYEQYF | TGCGCCAGCAGCGGAGACGGGTTCTACGAGCAGTACTTC
few | - | TRBJ1-2 | TRBV6-1 | CASSQGLGSRGYTF | TGTGCCAGCAGTCAGGGTCTAGGGTCCCGGGGCTACACCTTC
- | - | TRBJ1-2 | TRBV7-8 | CASSAPRRDYGYTF | TGTGCCAGCAGCGCCCCCAGGCGCGACTATGGCTACACCTTC
- | - | TRBJ1-5 | TRBV5-6 | CASSLFVGVQPQHF | TGTGCCAGCAGCTTGTTTGTAGGGGTCCAGCCCCAGCATTTT
- | TRBD2 | TRBJ2-7 | TRBV6-9 | CAKDSGDLSYEQYF | TGTGCCAAGGATAGCGGGGACCTCTCCTACGAGCAGTACTTC
- | TRBD1 | TRBJ2-5 | TRBV5-1 | CASSWDSSMGETQYF | TGCGCCAGCAGCTGGGACAGCTCCATGGGAGAGACCCAGTACTTC
- | - | TRBJ2-7 | TRBV29-1 | CSVGLGQDTYEQYF | TGCAGCGTTGGACTAGGACAGGATACCTACGAGCAGTACTTC
few | TRBD1 | TRBJ2-5 | TRBV6-5 | CASSSQTGWRETQYF | TGTGCCAGCAGTTCCCAGACAGGGTGGAGGGAGACCCAGTACTTC
- | - | TRBJ1-1 | TRBV18 | CASSPDSGNEAFF | TGTGCCAGCTCACCTGATTCCGGGAACGAAGCTTTCTTT
few | - | TRBJ1-1 | TRBV7-6 | CASSLYDLGTGETEAFF | TGTGCCAGCAGCTTATATGACCTGGGTACCGGGGAGACTGAAGCTTTCTTT
- | TRBD2 | TRBJ2-3 | TRBV2 | CASRGQGLFTDTQYF | TGTGCCAGCAGGGGCCAGGGACTATTCACAGATACGCAGTATTTT
- | TRBD2 | TRBJ2-1 | TRBV6-1 | CASSKGEGTSGGLKFF | TGTGCCAGCAGTAAAGGGGAGGGTACTAGCGGGGGATTGAAGTTCTTC
- | - | TRBJ2-7 | TRBV19 | CASSITGIAEQYF | TGTGCCAGTAGTATAACAGGAATCGCCGAGCAGTACTTC
- | TRBD1 | TRBJ1-2 | TRBV19 | CASSRTGDYGYTF | TGTGCCAGTAGCAGGACAGGGGACTATGGCTACACCTTC
- | TRBD1 | TRBJ1-6 | TRBV2 | CARSGQGKSSYNSPLHF | TGTGCCAGATCGGGACAGGGTAAAAGCTCCTATAATTCACCCCTCCACTTT
- | - | TRBJ2-2 | TRBV14 | CASSQVWGANTGELFF | TGTGCCAGCAGCCAAGTTTGGGGAGCGAACACCGGGGAGCTGTTTTTT
- | TRBD1 | TRBJ1-1 | TRBV12-5 | CASGLSRTGEWNTEAFF | TGTGCTAGTGGTTTGTCGAGGACAGGGGAATGGAACACTGAAGCTTTCTTT
- | TRBD2 | TRBJ2-3 | TRBV13 | CASSGGREIGTDTQYF | TGTGCCAGCAGCGGGGGGAGGGAAATTGGCACAGATACGCAGTATTTT
- | - | TRBJ2-3 | TRBV19 | CASSIGFPRGTDTQYF | TGTGCCAGTAGTATAGGCTTCCCCCGAGGCACAGATACGCAGTATTTT
- | TRBD1 | TRBJ2-7 | TRBV18 | CASSPPGTGVREQYF | TGTGCCAGCTCACCACCGGGGACAGGGGTTCGCGAGCAGTACTTC
- | TRBD2 | TRBJ2-7 | TRBV7-2 | CASSPGYLVAGGYEQYF | TGTGCCAGCAGCCCCGGTTATCTGGTAGCGGGGGGCTACGAGCAGTACTTC